This T cell receptor beta chain was identified during a study of blood T cell repertoires in COVID-19. V dropped 3 bases and J dropped 10; count of bases not matched to a gene: 7. CDR3 size: 16 residues. Germline lookup yields CDR1 SEHNR and CDR2 FQNEAQ (reference sequence). This clone appeared a few times. This table comes from immunoSEQ multiplex PCR, and its TCRdb copy is limited to in-frame clones, with some not included. The table lists about 210,000 clones, 84% of them singletons, with approximately 8% in the top ten. Material for sequencing was peripheral blood. The TCR comes from a woman aged 45-59 years with active or convalescent COVID-19. The chain links TRBV7-9 to TRBJ1-6; 12 bases are a match to TRBD1. The CDR3 loop reads CASSFSSGQGASPLHF. CDR3 coding DNA: TGTGCCAGCAGCTTCTCTTCGGGACAGGGGGCATCACCCCTCCACTTT. The full variable domain, its missing parts supplied by reference TRBV7-9 and TRBJ1-6, is DTGVSQNPRHKITKRGQNVTFRCDPISEHNRLYWYRQTLGQGPEFLTYFQNEAQLEKSRLLSDRFSAERPKGSFSTLEIQRTEQGDSAMYLCASSFSSGQGASPLHFGNGTRLTVT.